This T cell receptor (beta chain) was obtained from a study of blood T cell repertoires in COVID-19. Study-wide context: From T cells, B-cell-depleted T cells, or PBMCs came the material, which was cDNA or gDNA.

Trimming at V came to 1 base and at J to 6 bases, leaving 7 bases not matched to a gene. The germline CDR1 and CDR2 sequences are MNHEY and SVGAGI. This CDR3 has 16 residues. Patients in Seattle were enrolled during active infection, then followed longitudinally. As processed by the authors: Estimates of nucleated cell counts were drawn from the amplification of reference gene primers. Using immunoSEQ multiplex PCR, the repertoire was profiled, and TCRdb retains in-frame clones only, with some absent. The V and J calls and the clone size are those of that table, but D and trimming were determined from the DNA. The repertoire holds almost 300,000 clones, with around 92% as singletons.

V usage is TRBV6-5 and J usage is TRBJ2-1, with TRBD2 matching over 9 bases. Sequenced sample: peripheral blood. This clonotype was sampled from a woman in her thirties with COVID-19, enrolled during active disease. The CDR3 DNA sequence: TGTGCCAGCAGTTACTTAGCGGGGGATGGAGGCAATGAGCAGTTCTTC. It is translated as CASSYLAGDGGNEQFF.